This TCR beta chain is drawn from a study of blood T cells in healthy people across ages. As regards this clonotype: What it binds is not known.

Study-wide results and caveats: Greater diversity and more naive CD4+ cells were seen in long-lived donors than in aged donors. The unsorted PBMCs prevented any conclusive comparison of naive versus antigen-experienced cells. Among T cells, TCR beta diversity per million cells dropped roughly linearly as age rose.

Each donor was a healthy Caucasian individual from Russia, aged roughly 6 to 90. A J-beta primer mix and a sample-barcoded 5' primer were used in a second PCR of roughly 6 to 11 cycles. Using its own MiXCR run on the 5' RACE reads, TCRdb lists one record per CDR3 protein. The data contain hundreds of thousands of distinct CDR3 sequences, approximately 60% of them singletons. The clonotype originates from a man aged 40-49 years in good health. The sequencing input was blood.

The CDR3 coding sequence is TGTGCCAGCAGTTTTGGAGGGGTTGGTTTGGGACCTGGGACCCAGTACTTC. Amino acids: CASSFGGVGLGPGTQYF. V gene TRBV27 combines with J gene TRBJ2-5; possibly TRBD2 for D (6 bases). Deletions cut 3 bases from V and 7 bases from J, with 24 bases between. Germline V gene data show CDR1 as MNHEY and CDR2 as SMNVEV (reference sequence). There are 17 residues in the CDR3.